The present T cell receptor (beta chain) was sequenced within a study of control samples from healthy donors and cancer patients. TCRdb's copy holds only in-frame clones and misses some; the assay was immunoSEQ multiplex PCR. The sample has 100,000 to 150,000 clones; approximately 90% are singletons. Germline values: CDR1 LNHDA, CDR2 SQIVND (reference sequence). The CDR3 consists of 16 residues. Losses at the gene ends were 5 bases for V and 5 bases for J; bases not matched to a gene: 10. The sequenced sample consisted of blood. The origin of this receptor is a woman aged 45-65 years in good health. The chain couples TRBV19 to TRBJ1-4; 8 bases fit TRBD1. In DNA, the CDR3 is TGTGCCAGTAGTGTCTTATGGGACAGGATAAATGAAAAACTGTTTTTT. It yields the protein CASSVLWDRINEKLFF.